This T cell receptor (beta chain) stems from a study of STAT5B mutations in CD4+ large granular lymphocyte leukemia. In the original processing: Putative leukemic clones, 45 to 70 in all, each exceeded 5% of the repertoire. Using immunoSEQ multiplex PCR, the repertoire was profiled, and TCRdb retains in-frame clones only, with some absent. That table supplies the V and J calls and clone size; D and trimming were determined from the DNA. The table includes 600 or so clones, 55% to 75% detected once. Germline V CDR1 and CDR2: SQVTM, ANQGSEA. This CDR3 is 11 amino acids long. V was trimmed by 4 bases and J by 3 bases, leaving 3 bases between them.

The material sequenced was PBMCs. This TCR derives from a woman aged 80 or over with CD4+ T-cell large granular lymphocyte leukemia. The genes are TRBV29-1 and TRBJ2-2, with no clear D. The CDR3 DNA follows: TGCAGCGTTGTTCACACCGGGGAGCTGTTTTTT. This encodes CSVVHTGELFF.